This is a list of T cell receptor beta chains from one sample in a study of cytomegalovirus exposure and HLA in healthy donors. Profiled with immunoSEQ multiplex PCR; TCRdb holds only in-frame clones, not every one. The sample consists of some 120,000 clones, about 96% of them appearing once. Input material: PBMCs. These TCRs come from a man younger than 30 in good health and CMV-seronegative. Each CDR3 is given with its conserved first and last residue. The D gene is left open where the match is weak. A clone size is listed for some rows: how often the clone was seen (once, few, many), or a class if it is expanded.

d_call clone_size j_call v_call cdr3_nt cdr3_aa
- - TRBJ1-2 TRBV19 TGTGCCAGTAGTATGGAACAGCACTATGGCTACACCTTC CASSMEQHYGYTF
- once TRBJ2-7 TRBV30 TGTGCCCATAAGGAGGGGGCGTACGAGCAGTACTTC CAHKEGAYEQYF
- - TRBJ2-1 TRBV7-2 TGTGCCAGCAGCTTAACCGGTAGCTCCTACAATGAGCAGTTCTTC CASSLTGSSYNEQFF
- few TRBJ1-2 TRBV6-1 TGTGCCAGCAGTGAACACAGGGCCCCTGGCTACACCTTC CASSEHRAPGYTF
TRBD1 - TRBJ2-5 TRBV18 TGTGCCAACTCCGGGACAGGGGGCTGGGAGACCCAGTACTTC CANSGTGGWETQYF
TRBD1 - TRBJ2-6 TRBV11-2 TGTGCCAGCAGCTACCGGGACAGCTACTCTGGGGCCAACGTCCTGACTTTC CASSYRDSYSGANVLTF
TRBD1 - TRBJ2-7 TRBV5-6 TGTGCCAGCAGCTCTGACCTGGGACAGGGTCCCTACGAGCAGTACTTC CASSSDLGQGPYEQYF
TRBD2 - TRBJ2-7 TRBV4-2 TGTGCCAGCAGCCGACTAGCGGGAGAAGACGAGCAGTACTTC CASSRLAGEDEQYF
TRBD1 - TRBJ1-2 TRBV6-1 TGTGCCAGCAGTGGCTTGGACAGGGGGCGCCTTGGCTACACCTTC CASSGLDRGRLGYTF
- - TRBJ2-5 TRBV27 TGTGCCAGCAGTTTTGGAACGGGAAGGACCCAGTACTTC CASSFGTGRTQYF
TRBD2 - TRBJ2-7 TRBV4-1 TGCGCCAGCAGCCAACCGATAGCGGGACATTACGAGCAGTACTTC CASSQPIAGHYEQYF
- - TRBJ1-5 TRBV19 TGTGCCAGTAGTACCTATACAGGGAAAGGACAGCCCCAGCATTTT CASSTYTGKGQPQHF
- - TRBJ1-1 TRBV27 TGTGCCAGCAGTTTACGAGGGTTGAACACTGAAGCTTTCTTT CASSLRGLNTEAFF
TRBD2 - TRBJ2-7 TRBV5-1 TGCGCCAGCACCTCCAGGCCCCCGCGGCGGGGGTGGCTCTACGAGCAGTACTTC CASTSRPPRRGWLYEQYF
TRBD2 - TRBJ2-1 TRBV30 TGTGCCTATACTAGCGGGAGGACGTATGAGCAGTTCTTC CAYTSGRTYEQFF
- - TRBJ1-3 TRBV27 TGTGCCAGCAGACCTACAGGTTCAGGAAACACCATATATTTT CASRPTGSGNTIYF
TRBD2 - TRBJ2-3 TRBV29-1 TGCAGCGTCCTGACTAGCGGTACTAGCACAGATACGCAGTATTTT CSVLTSGTSTDTQYF
- - TRBJ1-2 TRBV29-1 TGCAGCGTTGAAAAACAGGGTCCCTATGGCTACACCTTC CSVEKQGPYGYTF
TRBD1 - TRBJ2-2 TRBV9 TGTGCCAGCAGCACGCGAAAGGACAGGGGGTATGACGGGGAGCTGTTTTTT CASSTRKDRGYDGELFF
TRBD2 - TRBJ2-2 TRBV13 TGTGCCAGCAGCTTAGTTGGCGGGAGCACCGGGGAGCTGTTTTTT CASSLVGGSTGELFF
TRBD2 - TRBJ2-1 TRBV4-3 TGCGCCAGCAGCCAAGTCTTATCGGGAGGCCTCGATGAGCAGTTCTTC CASSQVLSGGLDEQFF
TRBD1 - TRBJ1-5 TRBV6-5 TGTGCCAGCAGTCCAGGGGGCGGGCAGCCCCAGCATTTT CASSPGGGQPQHF
- once TRBJ2-3 TRBV5-6 TGTGCCAGCAGCCCTCGCTACAGGGCCTCCACAGATACGCAGTATTTT CASSPRYRASTDTQYF